This TCR beta chain derives from a study of shared clonotypes between healthy human individuals. Study findings and constraints: Clonotype sharing among the donors was expected to vary with sequencing depth.

CDR1 and CDR2 (germline): GTSNPN, SVGIG (reference sequence). J was trimmed by 3 bases and V by 4 bases; bases with no gene match: 14. The CDR3 is 16 amino acids. TCRdb keeps only in-frame clones here, not all; method: immunoSEQ multiplex PCR. This sample has about 490,000 clones, with 76% found just once. This clone was counted many times. Its target is unknown. This sample also contains other DNA sequences that code for the same CDR3. The material sequenced was PBMCs. V is TRBV30 and J is TRBJ2-5, with 7 bases identical to TRBD2. This sequence originates from a woman aged 40 to 50 in good health. Some clones in this sample may be carry-over from other donors' samples. The CDR3 DNA is TGTGCCTGGAAGACGGTTCGCCTAGCGGCCAAAGAGACCCAGTACTTC. This encodes CAWKTVRLAAKETQYF.